The source of this T cell receptor beta chain is a study of shared clonotypes between healthy human individuals. The CDR3 length is 13 residues. CDR1 is MNHNY, CDR2 SVGAGI, per germline (reference sequence). Investigators spread the genomic DNA of each subset evenly over several immunoSEQ plates. Assay: immunoSEQ multiplex PCR; the TCRdb copy retains only in-frame clones and omits some. The table has about 1 million clones, 60% to 80% seen once. To note about this clone: The junction and the germline gene differ at one end; a read error may be behind it.

The gene calls are TRBV6-6 and TRBJ2-5, with 7 bases lining up with TRBD2. What was sequenced was memory CD4+ T cells sorted from blood. The subset here: CD45RA-negative fraction. The sequence derives from a young man in good health. The CDR3 region is CANSYAGDETQYF. The CDR3 nucleotides read TGTGCCAACAGTTACGCGGGAGACGAGACCCAGTACTTC.